This note documents a single TCR beta chain sequence. This sample was included in a study of blood T cell repertoires in COVID-19. Profiled with immunoSEQ multiplex PCR; TCRdb holds only in-frame clones, not every one. The data contain 350,000 to 400,000 clones, roughly 89% of them singletons. The V end was cut by 8 bases, the J end by 3 bases, with 16 bases between. The CDR3 is 14 residues long. CDR1 MNHEY and CDR2 SMNVEV come from the germline V gene (reference sequence). Participant age was roughly 18 to 90 years, and participants resided in approximately 24 US areas. Assignments of participants to cohorts depended upon their own reported clinical history. Before being deemed recovered, Cohort 3 donors had two negative PCRs, clearance, or symptom resolution.

The chain couples TRBV27 to TRBJ1-2; D ambiguous. The receptor comes from a woman in her 30s who had recovered from COVID-19. Specimen: PBMCs or T cells enriched from blood (not recorded which). CDR3 region: CASASAGEDYGYTF. In DNA, the CDR3 is TGTGCCAGCGCCTCGGCCGGGGAAGACTATGGCTACACCTTC.